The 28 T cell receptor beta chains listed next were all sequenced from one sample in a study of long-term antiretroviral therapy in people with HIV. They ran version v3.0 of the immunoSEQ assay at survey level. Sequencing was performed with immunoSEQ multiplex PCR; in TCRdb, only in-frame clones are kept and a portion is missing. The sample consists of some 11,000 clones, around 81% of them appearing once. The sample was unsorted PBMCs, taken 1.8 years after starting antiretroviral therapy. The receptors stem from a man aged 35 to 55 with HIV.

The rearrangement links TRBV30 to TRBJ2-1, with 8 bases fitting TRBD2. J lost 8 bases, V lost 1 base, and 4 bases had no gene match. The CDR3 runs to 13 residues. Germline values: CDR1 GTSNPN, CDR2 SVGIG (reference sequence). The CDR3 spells CAWSGPGGDEQFF. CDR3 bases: TGTGCCTGGAGTGGACCGGGGGGGGATGAGCAGTTCTTC.

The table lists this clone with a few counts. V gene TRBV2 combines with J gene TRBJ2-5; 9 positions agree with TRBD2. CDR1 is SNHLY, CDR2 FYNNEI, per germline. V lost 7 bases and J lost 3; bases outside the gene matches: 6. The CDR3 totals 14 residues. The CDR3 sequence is CASTSGRLKETQYF. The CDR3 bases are TGTGCCAGCACCAGCGGGAGGCTAAAAGAGACCCAGTACTTC.

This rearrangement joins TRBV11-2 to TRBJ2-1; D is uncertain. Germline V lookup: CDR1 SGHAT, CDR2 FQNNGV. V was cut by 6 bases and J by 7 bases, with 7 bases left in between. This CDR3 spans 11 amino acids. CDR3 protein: CASRFRNEQFF. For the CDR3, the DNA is TGTGCCAGCAGGTTCCGAAATGAGCAGTTCTTC.

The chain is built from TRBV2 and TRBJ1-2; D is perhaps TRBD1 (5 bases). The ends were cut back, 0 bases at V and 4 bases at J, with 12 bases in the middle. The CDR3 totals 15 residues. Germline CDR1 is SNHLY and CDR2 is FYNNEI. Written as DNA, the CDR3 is TGTGCCAGCAGTGAAGCAAGGGGAGCTGTCTATGGCTACACCTTC. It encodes CASSEARGAVYGYTF.

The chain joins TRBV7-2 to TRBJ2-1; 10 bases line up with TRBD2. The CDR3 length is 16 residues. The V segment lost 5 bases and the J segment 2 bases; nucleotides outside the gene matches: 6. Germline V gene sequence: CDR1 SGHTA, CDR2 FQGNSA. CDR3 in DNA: TGTGCCAGCAGCATCCTAGCGGGAGTGCCCTACAATGAGCAGTTCTTC. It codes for CASSILAGVPYNEQFF.

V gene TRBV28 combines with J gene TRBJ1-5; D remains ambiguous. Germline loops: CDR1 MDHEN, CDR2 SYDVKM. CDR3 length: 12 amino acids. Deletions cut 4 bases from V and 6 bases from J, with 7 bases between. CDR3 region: CASSWLSQPQHF. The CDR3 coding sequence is TGTGCCAGCAGTTGGTTGTCTCAGCCCCAGCATTTT.

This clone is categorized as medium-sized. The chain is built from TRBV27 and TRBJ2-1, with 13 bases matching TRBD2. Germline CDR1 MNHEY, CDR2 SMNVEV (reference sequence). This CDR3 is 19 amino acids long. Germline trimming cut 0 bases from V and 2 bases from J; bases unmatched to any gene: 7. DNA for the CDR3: TGTGCCAGCAGTTTATCGGGGACTAGCGGGACTATAGCCTACAATGAGCAGTTCTTC. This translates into CASSLSGTSGTIAYNEQFF.

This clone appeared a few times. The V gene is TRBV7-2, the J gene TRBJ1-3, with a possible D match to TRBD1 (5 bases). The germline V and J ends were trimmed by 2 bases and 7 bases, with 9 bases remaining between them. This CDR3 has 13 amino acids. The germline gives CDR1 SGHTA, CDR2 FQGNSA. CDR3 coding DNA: TGTGCCAGCAGCTTAAAGGCAGGGAACACCATATATTTT. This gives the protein CASSLKAGNTIYF.

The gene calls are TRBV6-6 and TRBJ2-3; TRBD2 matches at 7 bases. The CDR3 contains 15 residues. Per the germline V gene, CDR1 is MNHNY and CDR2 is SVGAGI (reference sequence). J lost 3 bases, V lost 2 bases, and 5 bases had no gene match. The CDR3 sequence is CASSYVAGDTDTQYF. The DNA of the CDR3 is TGTGCCAGCAGTTACGTGGCGGGGGATACAGATACGCAGTATTTT.

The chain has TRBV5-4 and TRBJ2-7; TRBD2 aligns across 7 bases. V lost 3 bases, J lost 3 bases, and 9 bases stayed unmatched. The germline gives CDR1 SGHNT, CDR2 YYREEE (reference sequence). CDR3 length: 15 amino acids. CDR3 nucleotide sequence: TGTGCCAGCAGCTCGCCACTGGCGGGAGACTACGAGCAGTACTTC. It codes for CASSSPLAGDYEQYF.

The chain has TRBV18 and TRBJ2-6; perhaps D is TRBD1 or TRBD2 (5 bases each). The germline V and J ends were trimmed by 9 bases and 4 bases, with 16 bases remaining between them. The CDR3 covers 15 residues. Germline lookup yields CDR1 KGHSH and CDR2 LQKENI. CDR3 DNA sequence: TGTGCCAGTAGATTACAGGACTCCGGGGCCAACGTCCTGACTTTC. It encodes CASRLQDSGANVLTF.

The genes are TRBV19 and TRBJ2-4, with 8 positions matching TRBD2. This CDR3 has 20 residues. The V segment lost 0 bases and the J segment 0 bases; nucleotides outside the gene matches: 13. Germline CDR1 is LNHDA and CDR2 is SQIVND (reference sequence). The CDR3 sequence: CASSIDRASGSPIAKNIQYF. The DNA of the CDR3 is TGTGCCAGTAGTATAGATCGGGCCAGCGGGAGCCCCATAGCCAAAAACATTCAGTACTTC.

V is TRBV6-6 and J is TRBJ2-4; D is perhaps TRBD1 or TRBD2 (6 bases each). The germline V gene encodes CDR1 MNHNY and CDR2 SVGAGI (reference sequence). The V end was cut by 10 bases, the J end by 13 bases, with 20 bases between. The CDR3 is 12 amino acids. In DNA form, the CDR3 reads TGTGCCACCCTTCTCTCGGGGGACAAACAGTACTTC. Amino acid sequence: CATLLSGDKQYF.

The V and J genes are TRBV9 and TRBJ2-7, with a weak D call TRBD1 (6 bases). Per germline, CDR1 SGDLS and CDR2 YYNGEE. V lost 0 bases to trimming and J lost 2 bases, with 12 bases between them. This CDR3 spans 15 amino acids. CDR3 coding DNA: TGTGCCAGCAGCGTAGCCCCACAGGGTGCCTACGAGCAGTACTTC. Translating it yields CASSVAPQGAYEQYF.

CDR3 sequence reads: CASSPGQRTNTGELFF. DNA for the CDR3: TGTGCCAGCAGCCCGGGACAGAGAACGAACACCGGGGAGCTGTTTTTT. The gene calls are TRBV9 and TRBJ2-2, with 7 bases lining up with TRBD1. J gave up 0 bases and V 4 bases, and 6 bases lay outside the gene matches. This CDR3 is built from 16 residues. Germline CDR1 reads SGDLS; CDR2 reads YYNGEE.

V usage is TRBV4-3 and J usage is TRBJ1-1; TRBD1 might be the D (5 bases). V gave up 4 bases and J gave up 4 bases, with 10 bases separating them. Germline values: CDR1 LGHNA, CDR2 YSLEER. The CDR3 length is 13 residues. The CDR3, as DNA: TGCGCCAGCAGCCGAGGGGTGCGCACTGAAGCTTTCTTT. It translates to CASSRGVRTEAFF.

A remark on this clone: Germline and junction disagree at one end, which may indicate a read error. The CDR3 coding sequence is TGTGCCAGTAAAAGGGAGGGAAACCAAGAGGCCCAGTACTTC. It codes for CASKREGNQEAQYF. The chain links TRBV19 to TRBJ2-5, with 7 nucleotides matching TRBD2. Germline V gene sequence: CDR1 LNHDA, CDR2 SQIVND (reference sequence). The CDR3 is 14 amino acids.

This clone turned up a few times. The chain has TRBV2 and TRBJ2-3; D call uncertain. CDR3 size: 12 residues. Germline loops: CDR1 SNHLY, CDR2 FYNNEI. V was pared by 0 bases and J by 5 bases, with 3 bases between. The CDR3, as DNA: TGTGCCAGCAGTGAAGCCAGAGATACGCAGTATTTT. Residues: CASSEARDTQYF.

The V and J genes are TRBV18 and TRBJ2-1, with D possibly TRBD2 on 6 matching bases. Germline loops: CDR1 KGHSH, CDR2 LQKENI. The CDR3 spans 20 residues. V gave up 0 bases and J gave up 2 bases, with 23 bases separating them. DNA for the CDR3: TGTGCCAGCTCACCACCGGAACTTCGAACCGCGGGAAGGACCTACAATGAGCAGTTCTTC. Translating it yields CASSPPELRTAGRTYNEQFF. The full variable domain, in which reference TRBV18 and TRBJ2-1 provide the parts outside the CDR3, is NAGVMQNPRHLVRRRGQEARLRCSPMKGHSHVYWYRQLPEEGLKFMVYLQKENIIDESGMPKERFSAEFPKEGPSILRIQQVVRGDSAAYFCASSPPELRTAGRTYNEQFFGPGTRLTVL.

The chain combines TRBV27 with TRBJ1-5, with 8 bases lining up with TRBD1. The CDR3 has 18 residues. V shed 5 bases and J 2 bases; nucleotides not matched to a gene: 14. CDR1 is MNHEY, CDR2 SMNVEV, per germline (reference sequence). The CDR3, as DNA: TGTGCCAGCAGTCGCCGATCAGGGGGCCAGAGGGGCAATCAGCCCCAGCATTTT. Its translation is CASSRRSGGQRGNQPQHF.

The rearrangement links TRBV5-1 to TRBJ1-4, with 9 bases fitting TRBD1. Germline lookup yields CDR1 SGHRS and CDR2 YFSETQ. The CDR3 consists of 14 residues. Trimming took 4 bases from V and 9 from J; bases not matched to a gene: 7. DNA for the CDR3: TGCGCCAGCAGCCCCGGACAGGGGTCGAAAAAACTGTTTTTT. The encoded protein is CASSPGQGSKKLFF.

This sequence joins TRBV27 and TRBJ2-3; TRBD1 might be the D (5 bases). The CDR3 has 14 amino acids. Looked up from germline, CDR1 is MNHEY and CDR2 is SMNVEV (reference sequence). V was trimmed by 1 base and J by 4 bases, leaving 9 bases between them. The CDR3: CASSLYQGSDTQYF. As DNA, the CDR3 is TGTGCCAGCAGTTTATATCAGGGCTCAGATACGCAGTATTTT.

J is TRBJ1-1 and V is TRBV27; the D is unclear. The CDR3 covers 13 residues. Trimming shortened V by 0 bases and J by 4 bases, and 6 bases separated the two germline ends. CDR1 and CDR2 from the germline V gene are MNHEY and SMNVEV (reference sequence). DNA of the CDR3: TGTGCCAGCAGTTTATCCGGGCGCACTGAAGCTTTCTTT. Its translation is CASSLSGRTEAFF.

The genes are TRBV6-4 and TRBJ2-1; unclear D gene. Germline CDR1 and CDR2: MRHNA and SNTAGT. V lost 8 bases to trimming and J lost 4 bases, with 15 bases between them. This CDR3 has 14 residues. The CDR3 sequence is CASSVTTQYNEQFF. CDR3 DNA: TGTGCCAGCTCGGTGACCACCCAATACAATGAGCAGTTCTTC.

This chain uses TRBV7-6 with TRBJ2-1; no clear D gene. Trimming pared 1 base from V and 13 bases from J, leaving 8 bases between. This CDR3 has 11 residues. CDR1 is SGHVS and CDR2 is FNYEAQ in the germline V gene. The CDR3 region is CASSLDGHQFF. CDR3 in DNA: TGTGCCAGCAGCTTAGACGGGCACCAGTTCTTC.

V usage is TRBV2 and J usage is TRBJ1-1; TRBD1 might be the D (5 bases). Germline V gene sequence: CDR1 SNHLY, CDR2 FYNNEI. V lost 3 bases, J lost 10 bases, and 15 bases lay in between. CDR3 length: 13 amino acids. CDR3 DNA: TGTGCCAGCAGTGAGGGGCAGGCCAGAGGAGCTTTCTTT. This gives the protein CASSEGQARGAFF.

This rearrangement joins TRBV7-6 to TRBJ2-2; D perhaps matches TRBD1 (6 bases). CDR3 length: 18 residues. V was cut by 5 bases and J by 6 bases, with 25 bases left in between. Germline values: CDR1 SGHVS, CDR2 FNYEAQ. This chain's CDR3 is CASSAAPQVSGDSGELFF. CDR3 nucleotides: TGTGCCAGCAGCGCCGCCCCCCAGGTCTCAGGGGATTCCGGGGAGCTGTTTTTT. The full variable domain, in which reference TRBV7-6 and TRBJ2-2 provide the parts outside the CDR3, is GAGVSQSPRYKVTKRGQDVALRCDPISGHVSLYWYRQALGQGPEFLTYFNYEAQQDKSGLPNDRFSAERPEGSISTLTIQRTEQRDSAMYRCASSAAPQVSGDSGELFFGEGSRLTVL.

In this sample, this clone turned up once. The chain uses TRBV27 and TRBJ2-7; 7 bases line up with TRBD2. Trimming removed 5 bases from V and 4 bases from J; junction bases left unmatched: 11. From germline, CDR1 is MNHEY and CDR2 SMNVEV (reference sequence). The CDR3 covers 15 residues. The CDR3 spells CASSTWGGGGYEQYF. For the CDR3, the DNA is TGTGCCAGCAGTACCTGGGGCGGGGGAGGTTACGAGCAGTACTTC.